A selection of T cell receptor beta chains follows, all from one sample in a study of metastatic and nonmetastatic thyroid tumors. TCRdb used MiXCR to call clones anew from the PCR reads. The sample lists 25,000 to 30,000 clones, 16% occurring once. What was sequenced was blood. These receptors were taken from a female donor with papillary thyroid cancer or a benign thyroid nodule (not recorded which). Some clones in this sample may be carry-over from other donors' samples. Both conserved end residues are part of each CDR3. The D gene is left open where the match is weak. Clone size, where shown, is once, few, many, or a class for clones that have expanded.

>NA|TRBD2|TRBV6-2/TRBV6-3|TRBJ2-2
CASRKTSWPRPKQVELFF
TGTGCCAGCAGAAAGACTAGCTGGCCCAGGCCAAAACAGGTGGAGCTGTTTTTT
>many|NA|TRBV4-2|TRBJ2-7
CASSQQLSGASYEQYF
TGTGCCAGCAGCCAGCAACTTAGCGGAGCCTCCTACGAGCAGTACTTC
>NA|TRBD2|TRBV3-1|TRBJ2-1
CASIQDWVSGRGNNEQFF
TGTGCCAGCATCCAAGATTGGGTTAGCGGGAGGGGAAACAATGAGCAGTTCTTC
>few|NA|TRBV6-2/TRBV6-3|TRBJ2-7
CASRDVGLPSYEQYF
TGTGCCAGCAGGGACGTGGGACTGCCCTCCTACGAGCAGTACTTC
>many|NA|TRBV6-6|TRBJ1-3
CASSYLGSSGNTIYF
TGTGCCAGCAGTTACCTCGGCAGCTCTGGAAACACCATATATTTT
>NA|NA|TRBV6-5|TRBJ2-1
CASSYSVANYNEQFF
TGTGCCAGCAGTTACTCCGTCGCAAACTACAATGAGCAGTTCTTC
>NA|NA|TRBV6-1|TRBJ2-1
CASSLLVSREHNEQFF
TGTGCCAGCAGCCTGCTTGTAAGTCGGGAACACAATGAGCAGTTCTTC
>medium-sized|NA|TRBV13|TRBJ2-7
CASSFTGPGVHEQYF
TGTGCCAGCAGCTTCACCGGCCCCGGGGTTCACGAGCAGTACTTC
>many|NA|TRBV2|TRBJ1-1
CASSSSGIRSLAEAFF
TGTGCCAGCAGTTCCTCCGGGATACGCTCGCTGGCTGAAGCTTTCTTT
>NA|TRBD2|TRBV30|TRBJ2-3
CAWGASAGVAYTQYF
TGTGCCTGGGGCGCCTCCGCGGGAGTGGCATATACGCAGTATTTT
>NA|TRBD1|TRBV5-1|TRBJ1-2
CASWDRAQLNYGYTF
TGCGCCAGCTGGGACAGGGCCCAACTTAACTATGGCTACACCTTC
>many|NA|TRBV12-3/TRBV12-4|TRBJ2-3
CASSFSISTDTQYF
TGTGCCAGCAGTTTCTCCATAAGCACAGATACGCAGTATTTT
>NA|NA|TRBV6-1|TRBJ2-7
CASSPGWEQYF
TGTGCCAGCAGTCCAGGTTGGGAGCAGTACTTC
>many|TRBD2|TRBV28|TRBJ2-7
CASSLGAGGGSLEQYF
TGTGCCAGCAGTTTAGGGGCGGGAGGGGGCTCTCTCGAGCAGTACTTC
>medium-sized|NA|TRBV20-1|TRBJ1-6
CSASPPRRVSSYNSPLHF
TGCAGTGCTAGTCCCCCCCGACGGGTGAGCTCCTATAATTCACCCCTCCACTTT
>NA|NA|TRBV11-2|TRBJ2-7
CASSSEGSFFEQYF
TGTGCCAGCAGCTCCGAAGGTTCGTTCTTCGAGCAGTACTTC
>many|NA|TRBV20-1|TRBJ1-4
CSLTGFPANEKLFF
TGCAGCCTAACCGGGTTTCCAGCTAATGAAAAACTGTTTTTT
>many|TRBD1|TRBV30|TRBJ1-2
CAWTGSRTGRVDYGYTF
TGTGCCTGGACCGGTTCACGGACAGGGAGGGTGGACTATGGCTACACCTTC
>many|NA|TRBV19|TRBJ1-5
CASSSRNTRDEEVHSNQPQHF
TGTGCCAGTAGTAGTCGAAACACCCGGGACGAGGAGGTCCATAGCAATCAGCCCCAGCATTTT
>many|TRBD1|TRBV24-1|TRBJ1-2
CATSDHNAQGAHGYTF
TGTGCCACCAGTGATCACAATGCACAGGGGGCGCATGGCTACACCTTC
>many|NA|TRBV18|TRBJ1-1
CASSPQGGTEAFF
TGTGCCAGCTCACCACAGGGAGGGACTGAAGCTTTCTTT
>many|NA|TRBV5-1|TRBJ2-2
CASSVVRGELFF
TGCGCCAGCAGCGTGGTCCGCGGGGAGCTGTTTTTT
>NA|NA|TRBV7-3|TRBJ2-1
CASILIAAPGDEQFF
TGTGCCAGCATCCTAATAGCGGCCCCTGGTGATGAGCAGTTCTTC
>NA|NA|TRBV30|TRBJ2-7
CAWSTRGAAEQYF
TGTGCCTGGAGCACTCGGGGGGCGGCCGAGCAGTACTTC
>many|NA|TRBV2|TRBJ2-1
CASSVRGASSYNEQFF
TGTGCCAGCAGCGTAAGGGGGGCCTCCTCCTACAATGAGCAGTTCTTC
>NA|TRBD1|TRBV20-1|TRBJ2-1
CSAWDRGQQETQFF
TGCAGTGCCTGGGACAGGGGGCAGCAAGAGACCCAGTTCTTC
>few|TRBD2|TRBV19|TRBJ2-1
CASRETSVTGNEQFF
TGTGCCAGTAGGGAGACTAGCGTGACGGGGAATGAGCAGTTCTTC
>medium-sized|NA|TRBV20-1|TRBJ2-3
CSANQGGGSEDTQYF
TGCAGTGCCAATCAAGGGGGAGGGTCGGAAGATACGCAGTATTTT
>many|TRBD2|TRBV28|TRBJ2-6
CASSLPSGWVSGANVLTF
TGTGCCAGCAGTTTACCTAGCGGATGGGTCTCTGGGGCCAACGTCCTGACTTTC
>many|TRBD2|TRBV13|TRBJ2-7
CASSPHTSGGYEQYF
TGTGCCAGCAGCCCCCACACTAGCGGGGGTTACGAGCAGTACTTC
>NA|TRBD1|TRBV3-1|TRBJ2-1
CASSQVTWRNRGYNEQFF
TGTGCCAGCAGCCAAGTGACATGGAGGAACAGGGGTTACAATGAGCAGTTCTTC
>many|NA|TRBV28|TRBJ2-1
CASTGPSTGYNEQFF
TGTGCCAGCACCGGCCCGTCGACAGGATACAATGAGCAGTTCTTC
>many|NA|TRBV24-1|TRBJ2-1
CATGRSGSSNEQFF
TGTGCCACCGGGCGCTCAGGGAGCTCCAATGAGCAGTTCTTC
>many|TRBD1|TRBV27|TRBJ2-7
CASSSTGGPYEQYF
TGTGCCAGCAGTTCGACAGGGGGTCCCTACGAGCAGTACTTC
>many|NA|TRBV6-1|TRBJ1-5
CASSIQGGNQPQHF
TGTGCCAGCAGTATACAGGGCGGCAATCAGCCCCAGCATTTT
>NA|NA|TRBV11-1|TRBJ2-1
CASSPFAGLGYNEQFF
TGTGCCAGCAGCCCCTTTGCGGGATTGGGCTACAATGAGCAGTTCTTC
>many|TRBD1|TRBV19|TRBJ2-5
CASSKAGGVETQYF
TGTGCCAGTAGTAAGGCAGGGGGCGTAGAGACCCAGTACTTC
>few|NA|TRBV25-1|TRBJ1-5
CASIGGGNQPQHF
TGTGCCAGTATTGGGGGGGGTAATCAGCCCCAGCATTTT
>NA|TRBD1|TRBV28|TRBJ1-1
CASSWGTGRTEAFF
TGTGCCAGCAGTTGGGGGACAGGACGCACTGAAGCTTTCTTT
>many|NA|TRBV29-1|TRBJ2-1
CSVEIPRGGGFNEQFF
TGCAGCGTTGAAATCCCCCGTGGAGGGGGGTTTAATGAGCAGTTCTTC
>many|NA|TRBV5-6|TRBJ2-2
CASSPRDTGELFF
TGTGCCAGCAGCCCCCGAGACACCGGGGAGCTGTTTTTT
>medium-sized|TRBD1|TRBV2|TRBJ1-6
CASKIGTGATPLHF
TGTGCCAGCAAGATAGGGACAGGGGCGACACCCCTCCACTTT
>many|NA|TRBV9|TRBJ1-1
CASSVVGVGNTEAFF
TGTGCCAGCAGCGTAGTTGGCGTCGGGAACACTGAAGCTTTCTTT
>many|NA|TRBV10-3|TRBJ1-2
CAIGGAAANYGYTF
TGTGCCATCGGGGGGGCAGCAGCTAACTATGGCTACACCTTC
>NA|NA|TRBV11-2|TRBJ2-1
CASSLQQGGYNEQFF
TGTGCCAGCAGCTTACAACAGGGAGGGTACAATGAGCAGTTCTTC
>many|NA|TRBV30|TRBJ1-6
CAWWQGSYNSPLHF
TGTGCCTGGTGGCAGGGATCCTATAATTCACCCCTCCACTTT
>NA|NA|TRBV28|TRBJ1-5
CASSLVDQFGPQHF
TGTGCCAGCAGTTTAGTAGACCAATTCGGGCCCCAGCATTTT
>many|TRBD1|TRBV7-6|TRBJ2-7
CASSTRQGLAYEQYF
TGTGCCAGCAGCACCCGACAGGGCCTTGCCTACGAGCAGTACTTC
>many|NA|TRBV6-1|TRBJ2-7
CASSGTDRYEQYF
TGTGCCAGTTCCGGGACTGACCGGTACGAGCAGTACTTC
>NA|NA|TRBV28|TRBJ1-2
CASSLRLFGTYYGYTF
TGTGCCAGCAGTTTACGCCTTTTTGGGACCTACTATGGCTACACCTTC